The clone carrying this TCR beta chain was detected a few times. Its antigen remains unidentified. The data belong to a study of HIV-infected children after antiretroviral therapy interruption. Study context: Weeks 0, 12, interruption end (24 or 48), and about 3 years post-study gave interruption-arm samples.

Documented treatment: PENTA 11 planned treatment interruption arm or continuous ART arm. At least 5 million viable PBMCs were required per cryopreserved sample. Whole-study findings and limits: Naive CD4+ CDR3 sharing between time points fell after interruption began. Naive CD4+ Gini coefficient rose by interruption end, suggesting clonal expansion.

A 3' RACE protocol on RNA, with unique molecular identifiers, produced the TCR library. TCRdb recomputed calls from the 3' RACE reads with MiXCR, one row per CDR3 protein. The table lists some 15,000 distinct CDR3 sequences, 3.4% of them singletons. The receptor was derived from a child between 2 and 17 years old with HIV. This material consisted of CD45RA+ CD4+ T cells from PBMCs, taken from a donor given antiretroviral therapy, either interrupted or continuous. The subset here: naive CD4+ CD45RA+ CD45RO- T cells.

The DNA for the CDR3 is TGTGCCAGCAGTTCTCCGGGACAGTCCGATGAGCAGTTCTTC. Translation: CASSSPGQSDEQFF. V is TRBV6-2 or TRBV6-3 and J is TRBJ2-1; TRBD1 matches 7 bases. The CDR3 sequence is 14 residues long. Germline CDR1 reads MNHEY; CDR2 reads SVGEGT. With V trimmed by 4 bases and J by 8 bases, 8 bases remained unmatched.